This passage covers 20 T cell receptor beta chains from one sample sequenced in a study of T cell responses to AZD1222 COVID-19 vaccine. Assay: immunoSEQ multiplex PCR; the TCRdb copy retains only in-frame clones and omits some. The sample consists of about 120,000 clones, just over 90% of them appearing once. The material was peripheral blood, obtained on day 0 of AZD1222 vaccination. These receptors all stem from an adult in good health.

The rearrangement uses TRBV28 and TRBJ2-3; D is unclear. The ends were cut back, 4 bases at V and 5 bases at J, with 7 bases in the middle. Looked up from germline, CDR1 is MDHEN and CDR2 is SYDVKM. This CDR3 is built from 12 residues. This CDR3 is CASSSGIDTQYF. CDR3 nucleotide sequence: TGTGCCAGCAGTTCCGGTATAGATACGCAGTATTTT.

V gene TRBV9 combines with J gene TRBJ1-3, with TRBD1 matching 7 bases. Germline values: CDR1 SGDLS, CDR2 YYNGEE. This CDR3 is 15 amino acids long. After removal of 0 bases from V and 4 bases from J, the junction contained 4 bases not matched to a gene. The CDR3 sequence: CASSVGQGGGNTIYF. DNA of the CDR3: TGTGCCAGCAGCGTAGGACAGGGCGGCGGAAACACCATATATTTT.

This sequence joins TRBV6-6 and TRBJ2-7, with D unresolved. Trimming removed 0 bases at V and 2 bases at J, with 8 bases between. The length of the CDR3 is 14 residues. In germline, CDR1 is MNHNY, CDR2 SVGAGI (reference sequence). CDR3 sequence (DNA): TGTGCCAGCAGTTACTCGAGGCAGGCCTACGAGCAGTACTTC. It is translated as CASSYSRQAYEQYF.

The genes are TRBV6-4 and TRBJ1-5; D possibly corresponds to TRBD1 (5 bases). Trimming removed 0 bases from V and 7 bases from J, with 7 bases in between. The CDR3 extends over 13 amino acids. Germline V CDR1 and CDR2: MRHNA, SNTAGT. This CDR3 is CASSDSWGQPQHF. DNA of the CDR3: TGTGCCAGCAGTGACTCGTGGGGCCAGCCCCAGCATTTT.

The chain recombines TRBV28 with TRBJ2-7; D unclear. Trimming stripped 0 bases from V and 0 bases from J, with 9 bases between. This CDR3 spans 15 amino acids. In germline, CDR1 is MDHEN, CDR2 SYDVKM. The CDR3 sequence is CASSLWGSSSYEQYF. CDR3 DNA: TGTGCCAGCAGTTTATGGGGTTCGAGCTCCTACGAGCAGTACTTC.

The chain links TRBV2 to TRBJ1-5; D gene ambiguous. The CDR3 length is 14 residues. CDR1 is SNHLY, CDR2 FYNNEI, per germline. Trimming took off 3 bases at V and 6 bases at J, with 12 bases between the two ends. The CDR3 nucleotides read TGTGCCAGCAGTGAGAGTGGGCCAGGTCAGCCCCAGCATTTT. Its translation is CASSESGPGQPQHF.

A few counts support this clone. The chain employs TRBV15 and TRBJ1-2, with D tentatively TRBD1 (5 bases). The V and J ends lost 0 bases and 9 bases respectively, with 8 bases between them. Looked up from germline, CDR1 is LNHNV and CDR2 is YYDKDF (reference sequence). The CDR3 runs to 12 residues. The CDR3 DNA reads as TGTGCCACCAGCAGAGATCAGGGTCGCTACACCTTC. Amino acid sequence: CATSRDQGRYTF.

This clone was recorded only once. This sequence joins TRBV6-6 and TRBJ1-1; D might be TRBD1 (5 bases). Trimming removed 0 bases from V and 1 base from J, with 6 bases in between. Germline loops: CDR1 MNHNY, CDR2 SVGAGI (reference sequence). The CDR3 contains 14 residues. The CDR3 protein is CASSYSRGNTEAFF. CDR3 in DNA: TGTGCCAGCAGTTACTCGAGGGGGAACACTGAAGCTTTCTTT.

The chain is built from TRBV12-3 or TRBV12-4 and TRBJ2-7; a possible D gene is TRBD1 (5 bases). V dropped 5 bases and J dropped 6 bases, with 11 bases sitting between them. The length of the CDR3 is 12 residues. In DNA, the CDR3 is TGTGCCAGCAGTACAGACAGCCCCGAGCAGTACTTC. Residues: CASSTDSPEQYF.

CDR3 sequence reads: CASSSLREGRELFF. CDR3 nucleotide sequence: TGTGCCAGCAGCTCATTACGGGAGGGTAGGGAGCTGTTTTTT. This chain links TRBV7-3 with TRBJ2-2; 8 bases map to TRBD2. CDR1 and CDR2 (germline): SGHTA, FQGTGA. The CDR3 spans 14 residues. J was trimmed by 9 bases and V by 4 bases; bases with no gene match: 7. The full variable domain, in which reference TRBV7-3 and TRBJ2-2 provide the parts outside the CDR3, is GAGVSQTPSNKVTEKGKYVELRCDPISGHTALYWYRQSLGQGPEFLIYFQGTGAADDSGLPNDRFFAVRPEGSVSTLKIQRTERGDSAVYLCASSSLREGRELFFGEGSRLTVL.

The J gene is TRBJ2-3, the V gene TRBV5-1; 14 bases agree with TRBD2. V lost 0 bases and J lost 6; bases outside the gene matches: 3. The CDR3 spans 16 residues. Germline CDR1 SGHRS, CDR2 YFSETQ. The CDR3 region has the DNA TGCGCCAGCAGCTTGGAGGGGACTAGCGGGAGTGATACGCAGTATTTT. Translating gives CASSLEGTSGSDTQYF.

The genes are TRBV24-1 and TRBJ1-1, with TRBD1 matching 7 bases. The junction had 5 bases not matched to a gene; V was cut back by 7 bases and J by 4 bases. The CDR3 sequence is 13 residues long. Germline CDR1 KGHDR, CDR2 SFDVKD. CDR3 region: CATSDTGATEAFF. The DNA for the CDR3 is TGTGCCACCAGCGACACAGGGGCCACTGAAGCTTTCTTT.

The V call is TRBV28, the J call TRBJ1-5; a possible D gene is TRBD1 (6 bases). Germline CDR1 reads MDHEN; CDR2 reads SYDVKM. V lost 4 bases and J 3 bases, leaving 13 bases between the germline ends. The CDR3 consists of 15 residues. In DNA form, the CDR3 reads TGTGCCAGCAGTTCCAGGGGCCCTTCCAATCAGCCCCAGCATTTT. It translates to CASSSRGPSNQPQHF.

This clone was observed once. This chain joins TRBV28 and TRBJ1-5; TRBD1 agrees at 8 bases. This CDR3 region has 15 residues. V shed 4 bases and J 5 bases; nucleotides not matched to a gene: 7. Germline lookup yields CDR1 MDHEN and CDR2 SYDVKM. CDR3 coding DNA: TGTGCCAGCAGTTCCCCAGGACAGGGTTATCAGCCCCAGCATTTT. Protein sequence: CASSSPGQGYQPQHF.

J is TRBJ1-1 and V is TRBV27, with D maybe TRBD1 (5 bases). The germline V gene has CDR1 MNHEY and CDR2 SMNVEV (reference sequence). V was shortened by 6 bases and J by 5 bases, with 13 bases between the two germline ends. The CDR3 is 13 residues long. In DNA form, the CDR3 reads TGTGCCAGCAGGGAATGGGGGGGGACTGAAGCTTTCTTT. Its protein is CASREWGGTEAFF.

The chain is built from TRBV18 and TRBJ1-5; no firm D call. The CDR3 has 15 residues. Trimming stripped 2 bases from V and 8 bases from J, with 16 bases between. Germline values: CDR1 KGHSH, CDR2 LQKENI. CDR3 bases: TGTGCCAGCTCACCAGGACTCCTGGAGGGTGAGCCCCAGCATTTT. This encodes CASSPGLLEGEPQHF.

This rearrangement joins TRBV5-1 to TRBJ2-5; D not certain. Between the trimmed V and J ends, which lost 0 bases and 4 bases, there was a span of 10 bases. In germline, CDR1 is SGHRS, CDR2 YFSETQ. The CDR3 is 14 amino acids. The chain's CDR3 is CASSLAPGSETQYF. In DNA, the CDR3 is TGCGCCAGCAGCTTGGCCCCCGGATCAGAGACCCAGTACTTC.

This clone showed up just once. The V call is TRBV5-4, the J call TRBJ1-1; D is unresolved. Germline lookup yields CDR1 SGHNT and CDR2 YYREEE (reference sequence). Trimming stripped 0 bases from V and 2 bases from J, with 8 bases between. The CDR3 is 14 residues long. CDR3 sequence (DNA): TGTGCCAGCAGCTTGGGTGGGCGCAACACTGAAGCTTTCTTT. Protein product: CASSLGGRNTEAFF.

CDR3 sequence: CASSSRLGLPNLNEQFF. The CDR3 DNA follows: TGTGCCAGCAGCTCCCGTCTCGGACTCCCGAACCTCAATGAGCAGTTCTTC. J is TRBJ2-1 and V is TRBV7-8; tentative D call: TRBD2 (5 bases). With 4 bases removed from V and 6 bases from J, the gap between germline ends came to 22 bases. Germline V gives CDR1 SGHVS, CDR2 FQNEAQ. This CDR3 has 17 amino acids. The full variable domain, in which reference TRBV7-8 and TRBJ2-1 provide the parts outside the CDR3, is GAGVSQSPRYKVAKRGQDVALRCDPISGHVSLFWYQQALGQGPEFLTYFQNEAQLDKSGLPSDRFFAERPEGSVSTLKIQRTQQEDSAVYLCASSSRLGLPNLNEQFFGPGTRLTVL.

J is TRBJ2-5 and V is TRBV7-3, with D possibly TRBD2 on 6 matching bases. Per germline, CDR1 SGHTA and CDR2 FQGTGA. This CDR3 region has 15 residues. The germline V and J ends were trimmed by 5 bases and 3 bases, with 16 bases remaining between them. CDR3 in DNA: TGTGCCAGCAGCCCCCAGGCGGGAATGAAAGAGACCCAGTACTTC. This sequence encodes CASSPQAGMKETQYF.